The 5 T cell receptor beta chains presented below share a single source sample, sequenced in a study of cytomegalovirus exposure and HLA in healthy donors. Here immunoSEQ multiplex PCR was the method, and the copy in TCRdb shows in-frame clones only, minus some. The top ten hold approximately 3.3% of the sample, which has around 70,000 clones, approximately 95% seen once. The source material was PBMCs. The receptors stem from a young man in good health and CMV-seronegative.

The J gene is TRBJ1-1, the V gene TRBV7-8; 7 bases fit TRBD1. Germline V gives CDR1 SGHVS, CDR2 FQNEAQ. This CDR3 spans 15 amino acids. V lost 3 bases, J lost 1 base, and 5 bases stayed unmatched. The CDR3 DNA sequence: TGTGCCAGCAGCTTTACGGGGACAGAGAACACTGAAGCTTTCTTT. As protein: CASSFTGTENTEAFF.

This chain uses TRBV23-1 with TRBJ2-3; the D is unclear. TRBV23-1 has ORF status, its function being uncertain. The CDR3 is made up of 13 amino acids. V lost 4 bases to trimming and J lost 0 bases, with 5 bases between them. In nucleotides, the CDR3 is TGCGCCAGCAGTCCCCCAAGCACAGATACGCAGTATTTT. Encoded protein: CASSPPSTDTQYF.

V and J are TRBV7-6 and TRBJ2-7, with TRBD1 as a possible D gene (6 bases). The CDR3 sequence is 13 residues long. Germline V gene data show CDR1 as SGHVS and CDR2 as FNYEAQ. The ends were cut back, 3 bases at V and 2 bases at J, with 8 bases in the middle. CDR3 amino acids: CASSFAGAYEQYF. CDR3 sequence (DNA): TGTGCCAGCAGCTTTGCAGGGGCCTACGAGCAGTACTTC.

The chain has TRBV6-5 and TRBJ1-3; D may be TRBD1 (5 bases). Per the germline V gene, CDR1 is MNHEY and CDR2 is SVGAGI. The V end lost 5 bases, the J end lost 1 base, and 9 bases lay between the germline ends. CDR3 size: 14 residues. The CDR3 sequence is CASSRSGSGNTIYF. Here the CDR3 DNA reads TGTGCCAGCAGTAGATCAGGGTCTGGAAACACCATATATTTT.

The gene calls are TRBV14 and TRBJ2-1; TRBD1 agrees at 9 bases. Germline lookup yields CDR1 SGHDN and CDR2 FVKESK. The V gene end was trimmed by 7 bases and the J gene end by 7 bases; junction bases not matched to a gene: 20. This CDR3 region has 18 residues. The chain's CDR3 is CASTPWGGLGQGRNEQFF. CDR3 nucleotides: TGTGCCAGCACACCCTGGGGTGGCCTGGGACAGGGTCGAAATGAGCAGTTCTTC.